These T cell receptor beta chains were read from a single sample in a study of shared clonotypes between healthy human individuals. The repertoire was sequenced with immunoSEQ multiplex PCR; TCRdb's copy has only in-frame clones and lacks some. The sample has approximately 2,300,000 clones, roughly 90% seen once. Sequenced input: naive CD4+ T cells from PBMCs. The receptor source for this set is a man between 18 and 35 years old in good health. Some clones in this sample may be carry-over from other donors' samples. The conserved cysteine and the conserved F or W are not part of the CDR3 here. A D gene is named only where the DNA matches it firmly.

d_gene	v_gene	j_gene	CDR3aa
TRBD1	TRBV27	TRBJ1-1	ASSGRQGGEAF
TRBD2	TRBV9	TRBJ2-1	ASSVASGVHNEQF
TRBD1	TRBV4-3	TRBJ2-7	ASSQDRGLMYEQY
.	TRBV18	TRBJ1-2	ASSPDRNYGYT
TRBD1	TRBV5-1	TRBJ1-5	ASSLGTGSEHQPQH
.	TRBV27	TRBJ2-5	ASSLRRRETQY
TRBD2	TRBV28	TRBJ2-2	ASSLGSSGRRGELF
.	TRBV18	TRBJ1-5	ASSPIVTQGQPQH
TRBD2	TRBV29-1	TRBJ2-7	SVEVTSVFTHEQY
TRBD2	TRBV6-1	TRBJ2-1	ASSAGLAGGPTYNEQF
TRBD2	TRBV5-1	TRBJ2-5	ASSLGASGRGRETQY
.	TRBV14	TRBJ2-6	ASSQGSHSGANVLT
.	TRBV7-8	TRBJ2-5	AGGMGARKETQY
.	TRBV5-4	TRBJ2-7	ASSPETLYEQY
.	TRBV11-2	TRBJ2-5	ASSFSDWGETQY
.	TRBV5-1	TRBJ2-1	ASNLNSYNEQF
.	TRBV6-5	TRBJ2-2	ASRNTGELF
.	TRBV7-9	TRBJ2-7	ASSYKVYEQY
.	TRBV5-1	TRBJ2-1	ASSPARRSYNEQF
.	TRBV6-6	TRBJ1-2	ASSYTDYGYT
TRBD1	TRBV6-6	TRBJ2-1	ASTSGGGQGDEQF
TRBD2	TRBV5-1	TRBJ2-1	ASTWAGAYNEQF
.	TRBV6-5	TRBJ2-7	ASSKLGRYEQY
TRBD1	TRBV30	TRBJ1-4	AYRRTGGSANEKLF
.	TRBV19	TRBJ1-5	ASSTQWNQPQH
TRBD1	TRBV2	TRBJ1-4	ASRVGQGFGKLF
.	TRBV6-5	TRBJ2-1	ASSYRAQQHNEQF
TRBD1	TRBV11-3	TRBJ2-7	ASSLVGDRTLEQY
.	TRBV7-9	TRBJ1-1	ASSLQGPNTEAF
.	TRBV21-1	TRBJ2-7	ASSKGRESASSYEQY
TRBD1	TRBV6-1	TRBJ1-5	ASRQGAQGQPQH
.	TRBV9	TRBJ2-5	ASSPLGVQETQY
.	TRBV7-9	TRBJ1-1	ASATWGTSEAF
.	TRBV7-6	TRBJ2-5	ASSLGNRPQETQY
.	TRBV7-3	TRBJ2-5	ASSLGSAGMYQETQY
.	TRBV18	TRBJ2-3	ASSPTESTDTQY
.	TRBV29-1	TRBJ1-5	SVEDSSSNQPQH
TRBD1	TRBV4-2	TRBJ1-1	ASSPYGQGNTEAF
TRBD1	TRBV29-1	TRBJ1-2	SVRDRGGYGYT
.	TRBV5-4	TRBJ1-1	ASSPPAATPMNTEAF
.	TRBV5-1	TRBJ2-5	ASSLEGVETQY